This TCR beta chain was captured in a study of radiation and T cells in renal cell carcinoma. TCRdb's table, derived via immunoSEQ multiplex PCR, lists solely in-frame clones and lacks some. The data contain 90,000 to 100,000 clones, around 84% of them singletons. There are 14 residues in the CDR3. Trimming took 2 bases from V and 3 from J, leaving 10 bases between them. Germline CDR1 is ENHRY and CDR2 is SYGVKD. Time point of the sample: blood 4 weeks post-SBRT, at nephrectomy. This sample's treatment: 15 Gy SBRT to primary tumor, nephrectomy 4 weeks later. This TCR came from a man aged 60-69 years with renal cell carcinoma. J is TRBJ1-2 and V is TRBV10-3; no clear D gene. The sample was blood, taken from a patient whose treatment included radiotherapy and nephrectomy. Written as DNA, the CDR3 is TGTGCCATCAGTGAGCCCGGAAAGGACTATGGCTACACCTTC. Protein: CAISEPGKDYGYTF.